The sequence of this TCR beta chain was determined in a study of Ad26.COV2.S vaccination and SARS-CoV-2 variants. The CDR3 runs to 13 residues. Trimming removed 3 bases from V and 4 bases from J, with 7 bases in between. Germline-derived CDR1 and CDR2 are KGHSH and LQKENI. Sequenced by immunoSEQ multiplex PCR; TCRdb stores in-frame clones only, minus some. The table includes about 350,000 clones, approximately 90% detected once. Regarding this clone: Its antigen remains unknown.

Study-wide results and limits: An underestimation of total T cell responses may have resulted from the TCR breadth and depth analyses. Vaccinated and placebo-treated recipients had similar non-spike TCR breadth.

Treatment described: some 20 received Ad26.COV2.S at low or high dose, single or two shots; about 5 received placebo; per-sample allocation not given. Specimens were obtained on day 63 following the first vaccine or placebo injection. The V call is TRBV18, the J call TRBJ2-1; D gene ambiguous. This specimen consisted of peripheral blood, obtained in a trial of Ad26.COV2.S vaccine versus placebo. The TCR originated in a person aged 18-65 years who received the Ad26.COV2.S COVID-19 vaccine or a placebo. The CDR3 is CASSPEQYNEQFF. In nucleotides, the CDR3 is TGTGCCAGCTCACCTGAACAGTACAATGAGCAGTTCTTC.